A selection of T cell receptor beta chains follows, all from one sample in a study of shared clonotypes between healthy human individuals. Clones were read by immunoSEQ multiplex PCR, and TCRdb kept only the in-frame ones, dropping some. In the table there are about 1.1 million clones, approximately 78% of which are singletons. Sequencing was carried out using memory CD4+ T cells from PBMCs. The receptors originated from a young man in good health. Some clones in this sample may be carry-over from other donors' samples. The CDR3 runs from the conserved cysteine through the conserved F or W. A D gene is named only where the DNA matches it firmly. Only some rows state a clone size, as once, few, many or a class for expanded clones.

d_gene	j_gene	abundance	len	v_gene	CDR3aa	CDR3nt
TRBD2	TRBJ2-7	NA	17	TRBV15	CATSRAGLAGDSYEQYF	TGTGCCACCAGCAGAGCCGGACTAGCGGGAGACAGCTACGAGCAGTACTTC
NA	TRBJ1-4	NA	12	TRBV28	CASGSDKEKLFF	TGTGCCAGCGGTTCTGATAAAGAAAAACTGTTTTTT
NA	TRBJ1-5	once	12	TRBV28	CASRRGNQPQHF	TGTGCCAGTAGACGGGGCAATCAGCCCCAGCATTTT
NA	TRBJ1-4	NA	15	TRBV6-1	CASSEGGALNEKLFF	TGTGCCAGCAGTGAAGGGGGGGCTCTTAATGAAAAACTGTTTTTT
NA	TRBJ1-1	NA	13	TRBV6-5	CASSSQRNTEAFF	TGTGCCAGCAGTTCGCAACGCAACACTGAAGCTTTCTTT
TRBD2	TRBJ2-7	NA	14	TRBV5-1	CASSLTSGAYEQYF	TGCGCCAGCAGTTTGACTAGCGGGGCCTACGAGCAGTACTTC
TRBD1	TRBJ1-4	few	15	TRBV4-2	CASSQGTGTSEKLFF	TGTGCCAGCAGCCAAGGGACAGGGACGAGTGAAAAACTGTTTTTT
NA	TRBJ1-5	NA	15	TRBV28	CASSKPSGDEQPQHF	TGTGCCAGCAGCAAGCCGTCAGGGGATGAGCAGCCCCAGCATTTT
TRBD1	TRBJ2-5	NA	13	TRBV28	CAGQDRLEETQYF	TGTGCCGGTCAGGACAGGCTCGAAGAGACCCAGTACTTC
NA	TRBJ2-5	NA	13	TRBV18	CASSGSFSETQYF	TGTGCCAGCTCCGGATCTTTCAGTGAGACCCAGTACTTC
NA	TRBJ1-5	many	18	TRBV21-1	CASSNKADGLFSNQPQHF	TGTGCCAGCAGCAATAAGGCCGACGGACTGTTTAGCAATCAGCCCCAGCATTTT
NA	TRBJ2-3	NA	14	TRBV5-1	CASSLGAMGNTQYF	TGCGCCAGCAGCTTGGGAGCGATGGGGAATACGCAGTATTTT
TRBD2	TRBJ2-7	NA	15	TRBV27	CASSTMTSGRYEQYF	TGTGCCAGCAGTACTATGACTAGCGGGCGGTACGAGCAGTACTTC
TRBD2	TRBJ2-2	NA	16	TRBV9	CASSPRTSGRIGELFF	TGTGCCAGCAGCCCACGGACTAGCGGGAGGATCGGGGAGCTGTTTTTT
NA	TRBJ2-1	NA	11	TRBV5-1	CASSRNNEQFF	TGCGCCAGCAGCCGAAACAATGAGCAGTTCTTC
NA	TRBJ2-1	NA	12	TRBV2	CASQGGGNEQFF	TGTGCCAGCCAGGGGGGGGGCAATGAGCAGTTCTTC
NA	TRBJ1-2	NA	22	TRBV6-1	CASSEPDSLEGNVQLDYYGYTF	TGTGCCAGCAGCGAACCCGACAGCCTCGAGGGGAACGTTCAACTCGATTACTATGGCTACACCTTC
TRBD1	TRBJ1-1	NA	15	TRBV6-5	CASSSGTGGASEAFF	TGTGCCAGCAGTTCTGGGACAGGGGGCGCCTCTGAAGCTTTCTTT
TRBD2	TRBJ2-1	NA	14	TRBV2	CASSGRLAVNEQFF	TGTGCCAGCAGTGGAAGACTAGCGGTAAATGAGCAGTTCTTC
NA	TRBJ2-4	NA	13	TRBV5-6	CASSWGAKNIQYF	TGTGCCAGCAGTTGGGGCGCCAAAAACATTCAGTACTTC
NA	TRBJ2-5	NA	15	TRBV5-4	CASSLDRDLQETQYF	TGTGCCAGCAGCTTGGATAGGGACTTACAAGAGACCCAGTACTTC
NA	TRBJ2-3	NA	14	TRBV6-5	CASRGRDSTDTQYF	TGTGCCAGCAGGGGCAGGGATAGCACAGATACGCAGTATTTT
TRBD2	TRBJ2-7	NA	17	TRBV18	CASSPQTSGTRSYEQYF	TGTGCCAGCTCACCGCAGACTAGCGGTACCCGCTCCTACGAGCAGTACTTC
TRBD1	TRBJ2-1	NA	17	TRBV5-1	CASSLRTGPPQLYEQFF	TGCGCCAGCAGCTTAAGGACAGGTCCCCCTCAGTTGTATGAGCAGTTCTTC
NA	TRBJ2-7	NA	16	TRBV7-9	CASSLDSRQGLPEQYF	TGTGCCAGCAGCTTAGACTCCCGGCAGGGGCTACCGGAGCAGTACTTC
NA	TRBJ1-1	few	11	TRBV2	CASRENTEAFF	TGTGCCAGCAGGGAGAACACTGAAGCTTTCTTT
TRBD2	TRBJ2-1	NA	17	TRBV19	CASSIMVGRGTYNEQFF	TGTGCCAGTAGTATAATGGTGGGGAGGGGCACCTACAATGAGCAGTTCTTC
TRBD1	TRBJ1-1	NA	14	TRBV4-2	CASSQDPRDRGAFF	TGTGCCAGCAGCCAAGACCCTCGGGACAGGGGAGCTTTCTTT
TRBD1	TRBJ1-1	once	15	TRBV11-2	CASSSQTGGYTEAFF	TGTGCCAGCAGCTCCCAGACAGGGGGGTACACTGAAGCTTTCTTT
TRBD1	TRBJ1-4	once	15	TRBV6-5	CASRDGQGLREKLFF	TGTGCCAGCAGAGACGGACAGGGGTTACGAGAAAAACTGTTTTTT
NA	TRBJ2-1	NA	13	TRBV18	CASSPTTVDEQFF	TGTGCCAGCTCACCCACAACTGTTGATGAGCAGTTCTTC
NA	TRBJ1-1	NA	16	TRBV5-1	CASSLITGWLNTEAFF	TGCGCCAGCAGCTTGATTACAGGGTGGTTGAACACTGAAGCTTTCTTT
NA	TRBJ2-2	NA	14	TRBV7-9	CASSFTPHTGELFF	TGTGCCAGCAGCTTCACACCCCACACCGGGGAGCTGTTTTTT